This record covers a single T cell receptor (beta chain). This specimen comes from a study of blood T cell repertoires in COVID-19. About the study: Nucleic acid was either cDNA or gDNA, and it came from T cells, B-cell-depleted T cells, or PBMCs.

Libraries were prepared by immunoSEQ multiplex PCR; TCRdb keeps only in-frame clonotypes and omits some of them. This sample yields under 200,000 clones, of which about 80% are seen a single time; about 7.2% belongs to the top ten. This CDR3 is 14 amino acids long. V shed 6 bases and J 7 bases; nucleotides not matched to a gene: 3. The germline V gene has CDR1 MGHRA and CDR2 YSYEKL. This TCR came from a man in his 60s with acute or convalescent COVID-19. This chain joins TRBV4-1 and TRBJ1-4; 12 bases align to TRBD1. Specimen: peripheral blood. The chain's CDR3 is CASRGTGGGEKLFF. CDR3 DNA: TGCGCCAGCAGGGGGACAGGGGGCGGTGAAAAACTGTTTTTT.